The clone carrying this T cell receptor (beta chain) was found once. TCRdb keeps only in-frame clones here, not all; method: immunoSEQ multiplex PCR. This sample carries about 70,000 clones, approximately 89% of them seen once, and the ten largest clones take 2.5% to 3%. The source of the sample is a study of blood T cell repertoires in COVID-19. Germline CDR1 is SGHAT and CDR2 is FQNNGV. V was clipped by 1 base and J by 6 bases, with 10 bases between them. The CDR3 is made up of 15 amino acids. The clonotype comes from a man between 50 and 59 years old with COVID-19, enrolled during active disease. The sample was peripheral blood. The chain combines TRBV11-2 with TRBJ1-6; maybe TRBD1 (6 bases). This CDR3 is CASSLVGTPNSPLHF. The CDR3, as DNA: TGTGCCAGCAGCTTAGTGGGGACACCTAATTCACCCCTCCACTTT.